This T cell receptor (beta chain) was sequenced in a study of vaccination and CD4 T cells after COVID-19. Study-level information: A vaccine, either BNT162b2 or mRNA-1273, was given to participants in two doses.

Stated treatment: roughly 10-day PBMC culture with coronavirus spike peptide pools or control peptides (ViraFEST assay). From germline, CDR1 is SEHNR and CDR2 FQNEAQ (reference sequence). V lost 4 bases and J lost 0, with 11 bases in between. The CDR3 is made up of 15 amino acids. Oncomine TCR Beta short-read sequencing was applied to DNA from cultured CD4+ T cells. TCRdb reprocessed the PCR reads via MiXCR and lists one record per CDR3 protein. The sample shows about 15,000 distinct CDR3 sequences, 26% of them seen only once. General study results and limits: Convalescent patients' median share of reactive clones seen only post-vaccination was approximately 85%.

To note about this clonotype: Its antigen is as yet unknown.

The rearrangement joins TRBV7-9 to TRBJ2-3; tentatively, D is TRBD1 (6 bases). Sequenced material: cultured CD4+ T cells from blood. This clonotype was sampled from a human donor with COVID-19. DNA for the CDR3: TGTGCCAGCAGCTCGGACAGAATTAGCACAGATACGCAGTATTTT. Translating gives CASSSDRISTDTQYF.